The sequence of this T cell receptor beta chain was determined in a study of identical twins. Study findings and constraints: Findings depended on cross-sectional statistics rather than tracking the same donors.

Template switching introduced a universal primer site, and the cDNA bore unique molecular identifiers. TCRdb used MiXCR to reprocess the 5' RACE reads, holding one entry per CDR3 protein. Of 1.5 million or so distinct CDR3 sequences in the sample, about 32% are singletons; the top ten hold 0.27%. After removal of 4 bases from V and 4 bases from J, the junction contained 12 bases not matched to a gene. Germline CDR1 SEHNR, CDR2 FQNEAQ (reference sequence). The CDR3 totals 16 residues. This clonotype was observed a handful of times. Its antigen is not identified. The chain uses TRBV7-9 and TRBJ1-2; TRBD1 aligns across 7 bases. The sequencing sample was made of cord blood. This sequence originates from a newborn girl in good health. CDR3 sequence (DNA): TGTGCCAGCAGCTCTCTGACAGGGAGAAAGAGCTATGGCTACACCTTC. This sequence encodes CASSSLTGRKSYGYTF.